These T cell receptor beta chains were read from a single sample in a study of cytomegalovirus exposure and HLA in healthy donors. Clones were sequenced by immunoSEQ multiplex PCR, and TCRdb holds only the in-frame ones, with some missing. Seen here are 130,000 to 150,000 clones, about 79% observed once, and the top ten hold roughly 2.8%. Sequenced material: PBMCs. Receptors originate from a male donor in good health and CMV-seronegative. CDR3s leave out the opening cysteine and the closing phenylalanine or tryptophan.

TRBV18	TRBJ1-1	ASSPAGAEAF
TRBV25-1	TRBJ1-3	ASREGTAGNTIY
TRBV30	TRBJ1-1	AWSPGMNTEAF
TRBV10-2	TRBJ2-5	ASSLAAETQY
TRBV4-3	TRBJ2-7	ASSQGVQGMYEQY
TRBV7-6	TRBJ2-1	ASSLESGGPYNEQF
TRBV25-1	TRBJ2-1	ASSGSPSNEQF
TRBV10-3	TRBJ2-3	AVGLALRTDTQY
TRBV2	TRBJ1-1	ASRALTGGPTEAF
TRBV6-5	TRBJ1-5	ASSSSDSLRDQPQH
TRBV5-1	TRBJ1-4	ASSSMGQNNEKLF
TRBV5-8	TRBJ1-4	ASSASGRANEKLF
TRBV2	TRBJ2-7	ASIRTSGTYEQY
TRBV15	TRBJ1-2	ATSRPYSTGFYGYT
TRBV5-4	TRBJ2-3	ASSSTGGITDTQY
TRBV19	TRBJ2-6	ASSMQGRQGSSSGANVLT
TRBV18	TRBJ1-6	ASSPLQGFKSPLH
TRBV6-5	TRBJ1-2	ASSYNRGYGGYP
TRBV7-6	TRBJ2-1	ASSLGRDSSYNEQF
TRBV5-1	TRBJ2-1	ASSSAGTGLGHNEQF
TRBV6-5	TRBJ2-2	ASSYLGVPGELF
TRBV21-1	TRBJ1-4	ASSTSYVEKLF
TRBV30	TRBJ1-5	AWSRDSLSNQPQH
TRBV7-6	TRBJ1-1	ASSPGGQGTAGDTEAF
TRBV5-1	TRBJ1-2	ASSVRQGVSNYGYT
TRBV2	TRBJ2-7	ASSWDRGTYEQY
TRBV5-4	TRBJ1-2	ASSLPPGSFGYT
TRBV6-5	.	ASSIRGRLDEQY
TRBV7-9	TRBJ2-7	ASSWTGGVHEQY
TRBV27	TRBJ2-4	ASSLFGGRRENIQY
TRBV19	TRBJ1-2	ASSIRQGDGYT
TRBV5-1	TRBJ2-1	ASSPSGGPYNEQF
TRBV5-6	TRBJ2-7	ASSLGVTALPYEQY
TRBV5-1	TRBJ2-1	ASSLELSGRDEQF
TRBV5-1	TRBJ2-3	ASSLGTSGTDTQY
TRBV6-1	TRBJ2-2	ASSELSGQGGGELF
TRBV2	TRBJ1-4	ASSELRVVEEKLF
TRBV4-3	TRBJ2-3	ASSHLRGPLGADTQY
TRBV27	TRBJ1-5	ASREGTINQPQH
TRBV5-1	TRBJ2-5	ASRFYLGTGVQETQY
TRBV19	TRBJ2-1	ASSRILPGLASYNEQF
TRBV9	TRBJ2-3	ACSVDTGASTDTQY
TRBV4-3	TRBJ1-1	ASSQDVAGINTEAF
TRBV18	TRBJ2-3	ASSFRGRRSSSTDTQY
TRBV5-5	TRBJ2-5	ASNFPGLAPETQY